The 14 T cell receptor beta chains listed next were all sequenced from one sample in a study of T cell responses to AZD1222 COVID-19 vaccine. The table came from immunoSEQ multiplex PCR; TCRdb's copy has only in-frame clones and leaves some out. The table shows 110,000 to 150,000 clones, with under 95% occurring only once. This specimen was peripheral blood, taken 28 days after the second AZD1222 dose. All receptors derive from an adult who received the AZD1222 COVID-19 vaccine.

The chain carries TRBV14 and TRBJ2-1; possible D gene TRBD2, 6 bases. From germline, CDR1 is SGHDN and CDR2 FVKESK. V lost 5 bases to trimming and J lost 9 bases, with 14 bases between them. The CDR3 has 13 residues. The CDR3 sequence: CASSSRTILEQFF. The CDR3 DNA follows: TGTGCCAGCAGCTCACGGACTATCCTTGAGCAGTTCTTC.

The V and J genes are TRBV6-5 and TRBJ2-5; 10 positions match TRBD2. The germline CDR1 and CDR2 sequences are MNHEY and SVGAGI. This CDR3 spans 15 amino acids. With V trimmed by 4 bases and J by 4 bases, 6 bases remained unmatched. CDR3 region: CASSWGLARRETQYF. In nucleotides, the CDR3 is TGTGCCAGCAGTTGGGGACTAGCGCGTCGAGAGACCCAGTACTTC.

V gene TRBV28 combines with J gene TRBJ1-5; D perhaps matches TRBD1 (5 bases). Germline V gives CDR1 MDHEN, CDR2 SYDVKM. The CDR3 length is 15 residues. The ends were cut back, 5 bases at V and 0 bases at J, with 11 bases in the middle. Here the CDR3 DNA reads TGTGCCAGCAGTCAACAGGTGGATAGCAATCAGCCCCAGCATTTT. It codes for CASSQQVDSNQPQHF.

The chain recombines TRBV19 with TRBJ2-7; 12 nucleotides match TRBD2. The CDR3 sequence is 14 residues long. Germline CDR1 reads LNHDA; CDR2 reads SQIVND (reference sequence). V gave up 6 bases and J gave up 2 bases; unmatched junction bases: 2. The CDR3 sequence is CASSRTSGTYEQYF. CDR3 in DNA: TGTGCCAGTAGCAGGACTAGCGGGACCTACGAGCAGTACTTC. The variable domain in full, with the rest retrieved from reference TRBV19 and TRBJ2-7, is DGGITQSPKYLFRKEGQNVTLSCEQNLNHDAMYWYRQDPGQGLRLIYYSQIVNDFQKGDIAEGYSVSREKKESFPLTVTSAQKNPTAFYLCASSRTSGTYEQYFGPGTRLTVT.

The chain recombines TRBV5-5 with TRBJ2-3; no firm D call. Germline CDR1 SGHKS, CDR2 YYEKEE (reference sequence). The CDR3 contains 13 residues. V lost 4 bases to trimming and J lost 4 bases, with 10 bases between them. CDR3 nucleotide sequence: TGTGCCAGCAGCCTGACGTGGTCAGATACGCAGTATTTT. As protein: CASSLTWSDTQYF.

This clone was seen just once. The rearrangement uses TRBV6-5 and TRBJ1-2; 9 bases line up with TRBD1. Per germline, CDR1 MNHEY and CDR2 SVGAGI. The CDR3 sequence is 15 residues long. The junction had 11 bases not matched to a gene; V was cut back by 6 bases and J by 6 bases. In DNA form, the CDR3 reads TGTGCCAGCAGAGAGGTGGGGACAGGGACAAATGGCTACACCTTC. Translation: CASREVGTGTNGYTF.

This chain links TRBV28 with TRBJ2-1; 7 nucleotides align to TRBD2. Germline V lookup: CDR1 MDHEN, CDR2 SYDVKM. Germline trimming cut 5 bases from V and 8 bases from J; bases unmatched to any gene: 6. This CDR3 contains 13 residues. CDR3 residues: CASSISGGDEQFF. CDR3 DNA sequence: TGTGCCAGCAGTATCTCGGGAGGCGATGAGCAGTTCTTC.

The chain is built from TRBV4-1 and TRBJ1-5, with D maybe TRBD1 (5 bases). The germline V gene has CDR1 MGHRA and CDR2 YSYEKL. V lost 1 base and J lost 0, with 13 bases in between. The CDR3 spans 17 residues. The CDR3 DNA sequence: TGCGCCAGCAGCCAAGGGATGAGACAGACTAGCAATCAGCCCCAGCATTTT. Protein sequence: CASSQGMRQTSNQPQHF.

This chain uses TRBV5-5 with TRBJ1-3; D gene unclear. V lost 0 bases and J lost 4, with 8 bases in between. The germline gives CDR1 SGHKS, CDR2 YYEKEE (reference sequence). The CDR3 contains 14 residues. The CDR3 region has the DNA TGTGCCAGCAGCTTGGGCCCACAGGGAAACACCATATATTTT. Its translation is CASSLGPQGNTIYF.

J is TRBJ2-1 and V is TRBV27; the match to TRBD1 covers 7 bases. This CDR3 comprises 15 residues. V was clipped by 6 bases and J by 2 bases; unmatched bases: 7. CDR1 is MNHEY, CDR2 SMNVEV, per germline (reference sequence). CDR3 in amino acids: CASSAMTGPYNEQFF. The CDR3 nucleotides read TGTGCCAGCAGCGCAATGACAGGGCCCTACAATGAGCAGTTCTTC.

V gene TRBV6-5 combines with J gene TRBJ2-1, with TRBD2 matching over 7 bases. V dropped 6 bases and J dropped 4; count of bases not matched to a gene: 0. The CDR3 length is 12 residues. The V gene's germline CDR1 is MNHEY and CDR2 SVGAGI. CDR3 loop: CASRGGYNEQFF. The CDR3 DNA reads TGTGCCAGCAGGGGGGGGTACAATGAGCAGTTCTTC.

The chain uses TRBV6-5 and TRBJ2-2, with 8 bases lining up with TRBD2. The V segment lost 7 bases and the J segment 4 bases; nucleotides outside the gene matches: 5. Germline CDR1 and CDR2: MNHEY and SVGAGI. CDR3 length: 14 amino acids. CDR3 amino acids: CASNLREGTGELFF. The CDR3, as DNA: TGTGCCAGCAACTTACGGGAGGGCACCGGGGAGCTGTTTTTT.

The V call is TRBV11-2, the J call TRBJ2-7, with 8 bases fitting TRBD2. With V trimmed by 3 bases and J by 4 bases, 5 bases remained unmatched. The V gene's germline CDR1 is SGHAT and CDR2 FQNNGV. The length of the CDR3 is 14 residues. The CDR3 loop reads CASSFGGASYEQYF. CDR3 coding DNA: TGTGCCAGCAGCTTCGGGGGGGCAAGTTACGAGCAGTACTTC.

The chain joins TRBV7-6 to TRBJ2-7; no definite D call. The length of the CDR3 is 13 residues. Germline V lookup: CDR1 SGHVS, CDR2 FNYEAQ. Between the trimmed V and J ends, which lost 1 base and 3 bases, there was a span of 7 bases. The CDR3: CASSLGAVYEQYF. The CDR3 nucleotides are TGTGCCAGCAGCTTAGGGGCCGTCTACGAGCAGTACTTC.